This passage covers 8 T cell receptor beta chains from one sample sequenced in a study of synovial regulatory T cells in juvenile arthritis. Sequencing was performed with immunoSEQ multiplex PCR; in TCRdb, only in-frame clones are kept and a portion is missing. This table lists roughly 8,000 clones. Specimen: Treg cells from blood. Subset of the sample: remaining (HLA-DR-negative) circulating blood Treg cells. The receptors shown here come from a donor younger than 30 with juvenile idiopathic arthritis.

This chain's CDR3 is CAWSLSADTQYF. The chain combines TRBV30 with TRBJ2-3; the TCRdb call, TRBD2, lacks DNA for checking. CDR3 size: 12 residues. No DNA accompanies this entry. The germline V gene encodes CDR1 GTSNPN and CDR2 SVGIG (reference sequence).

V usage is TRBV28 and J usage is TRBJ1-2. This CDR3 is 15 amino acids long. No DNA was logged. CDR1 and CDR2 (germline): MDHEN, SYDVKM. The CDR3 protein is CASSSPGGSNYGYTF.

The rearrangement uses TRBV9 and TRBJ2-7; TCRdb names TRBD2, which stays unverified in the absence of DNA. This CDR3 spans 16 amino acids. The coding DNA is unavailable. In germline, CDR1 is SGDLS, CDR2 YYNGEE. CDR3 sequence reads: CASSVDPGRGPDEQYF.

The chain joins TRBV5-1 to TRBJ1-2; TCRdb returns TRBD1, unconfirmable since there is no DNA. Germline V lookup: CDR1 SGHRS, CDR2 YFSETQ. This CDR3 has 14 amino acids. Nucleotide data are not available. CDR3 amino acids: CASSLRDRAYGYTF.

The chain uses TRBV5-1 and TRBJ2-2; with no DNA, the TCRdb D assignment of TRBD1 cannot be verified. The germline V gene has CDR1 SGHRS and CDR2 YFSETQ. CDR3 size: 14 residues. Only the protein sequence is given. The CDR3 is CASSRQSNTGELFF.

V gene TRBV6-5 combines with J gene TRBJ1-1; without DNA, the TCRdb call of TRBD1 cannot be checked. The CDR3 runs 14 residues. The DNA sequence is not available. Germline loops: CDR1 MNHEY, CDR2 SVGAGI. The CDR3 loop is CASKYRGMNTEAFF.

The rearrangement joins TRBV5-4 to TRBJ1-2; as DNA is missing, the TRBD1 call by TCRdb cannot be tested. CDR1 is SGHNT, CDR2 YYREEE, per germline (reference sequence). The CDR3 spans 14 residues. The DNA is unrecorded. CDR3 loop: CASNRDTANYGYTF. Filled out from reference TRBV5-4 and TRBJ1-2, the complete variable domain reads ETGVTQSPTHLIKTRGQQVTLRCSSQSGHNTVSWYQQALGQGPQFIFQYYREEENGRGNFPPRFSGLQFPNYSSELNVNALELDDSALYLCASNRDTANYGYTFGSGTRLTVV.

This chain connects TRBV2 to TRBJ2-3; the D gene TCRdb calls, TRBD1, cannot be checked with no DNA. Germline V gene sequence: CDR1 SNHLY, CDR2 FYNNEI. The CDR3 extends over 13 amino acids. No DNA is listed. CDR3 protein: CASSGQGTDTQYF.